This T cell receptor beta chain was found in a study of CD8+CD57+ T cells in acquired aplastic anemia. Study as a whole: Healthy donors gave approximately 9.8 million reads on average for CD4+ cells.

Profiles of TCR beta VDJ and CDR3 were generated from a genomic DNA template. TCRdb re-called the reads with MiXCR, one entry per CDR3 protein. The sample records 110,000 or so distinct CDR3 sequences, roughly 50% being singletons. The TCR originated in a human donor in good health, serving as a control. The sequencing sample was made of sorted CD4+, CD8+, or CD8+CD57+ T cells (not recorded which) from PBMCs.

The CDR3 DNA reads TGTGCCAGCAGCTTGGGACGGATCTATGGCTACACCTTC. It yields the protein CASSLGRIYGYTF. The chain joins TRBV7-8 to TRBJ1-2; TRBD1 is a possible D gene (5 bases). This CDR3 comprises 13 residues. Germline V gene sequence: CDR1 SGHVS, CDR2 FQNEAQ. Deletions cut 3 bases from V and 4 bases from J, with 9 bases between.